The rows below give T cell receptor beta chains drawn from one sample of a study of beta chain features in type 1 diabetes. TCRdb's table, derived via immunoSEQ multiplex PCR, lists solely in-frame clones and lacks some. The repertoire holds 150,000 to 180,000 clones, with around 10% as singletons. Sequencing used central memory CD4+ T cells from blood. The origin of the receptors is a man under 40 with type 1 diabetes. CDR3s include the opening cysteine and the closing phenylalanine or tryptophan.

V gene	J gene	CDR3 protein
TRBV18	TRBJ1-4	CASSNTWDTDEKLFF
TRBV6-5	TRBJ1-5	CASRTGNSNQPQHF
TRBV5-1	TRBJ2-6	CASSSGQGSGANVLTF
TRBV5-1	TRBJ2-3	CASSLLLAGGPSADTQYF
TRBV5-7	TRBJ1-2	CASSFHGQGNYGYTF
TRBV5-5	TRBJ2-5	CASSRYNRETQYF
TRBV19	TRBJ2-5	CASSPPGTRETQYF
TRBV9	TRBJ2-7	CASSAGDTSGLEQYF
TRBV28	TRBJ2-5	CASTWSGTPTETQYF
TRBV7-7	TRBJ2-5	CASSPRTSGETQYF
TRBV29-1	TRBJ2-7	CSVVYQGASYEQYF
TRBV28	TRBJ1-5	CASRPHTGGSNQPQHF
TRBV7-9	TRBJ1-1	CASSLEGRTEAFF
TRBV23-1	TRBJ2-2	CASSPEGLNTGELFF
TRBV27	TRBJ2-3	CASSLSFGTDTQYF
TRBV6-1	TRBJ2-5	CASKSSGGETQYF
TRBV6-1	TRBJ1-5	CASRQGGQPQHF
TRBV2	TRBJ2-1	CASRGEYEQFF
TRBV19	TRBJ2-1	CASSIGTSLQFF
TRBV5-4	TRBJ2-1	CATEGQGHNEQFF
TRBV4-1	TRBJ2-6	CASSPGPEQGQAGANVLTF
TRBV5-4	TRBJ2-5	CASSSPDSPAETQYF
TRBV27	TRBJ2-2	CASRAASNTGELFF
TRBV28	TRBJ2-7	CASSSAGTGTYEQYF
TRBV9	TRBJ2-3	CASSLDTPRTDTQYF
TRBV5-5	TRBJ2-1	CASSLYRAGDEQFF
TRBV7-3	TRBJ1-1	CASSRARDTEAFF
TRBV30	TRBJ1-2	CAWGDSTAANYGYTF